The clone carrying this TCR beta chain was counted only a few times. Its specificity is unknown. The germline V gene has CDR1 LGHNA and CDR2 YNFKEQ. This CDR3 region has 17 residues. Losses at the gene ends were 0 bases for V and 6 bases for J; bases not matched to a gene: 8. This record comes from a study of immune evolution from preneoplasia to lung adenocarcinoma. Study-wide findings and caveats: Later-stage lesions appeared to have more T cells, more diversity, less clonality. Top clone share appeared to fall from AAH through AIS, MIA, adenocarcinoma.

TCRdb's table, derived via immunoSEQ multiplex PCR, lists solely in-frame clones and lacks some. The sample has several thousand clones, 84% seen once. The chain couples TRBV4-2 to TRBJ1-5; the match to TRBD1 covers 10 bases. The clonotype was recovered from a person aged 45-69 years with lung adenocarcinoma. Sequenced sample: FFPE normal lung tissue adjacent to the tumor. This CDR3 is CASSQDRTGGGVQPQHF. The CDR3 nucleotides read TGTGCCAGCAGCCAAGATAGGACAGGGGGAGGTGTTCAGCCCCAGCATTTT.